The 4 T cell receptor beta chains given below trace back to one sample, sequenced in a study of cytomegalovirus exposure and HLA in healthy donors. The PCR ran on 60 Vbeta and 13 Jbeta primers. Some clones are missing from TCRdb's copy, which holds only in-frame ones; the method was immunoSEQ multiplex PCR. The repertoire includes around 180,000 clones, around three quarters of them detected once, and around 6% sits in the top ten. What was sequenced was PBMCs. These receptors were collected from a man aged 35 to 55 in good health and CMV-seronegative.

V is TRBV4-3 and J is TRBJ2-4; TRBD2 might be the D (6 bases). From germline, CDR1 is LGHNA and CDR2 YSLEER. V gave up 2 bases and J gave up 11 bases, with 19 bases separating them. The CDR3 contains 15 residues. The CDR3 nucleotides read TGCGCCAGCAGCCAAACCGGGACGGAGGGAGCCTTTCAGTACTTC. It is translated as CASSQTGTEGAFQYF.

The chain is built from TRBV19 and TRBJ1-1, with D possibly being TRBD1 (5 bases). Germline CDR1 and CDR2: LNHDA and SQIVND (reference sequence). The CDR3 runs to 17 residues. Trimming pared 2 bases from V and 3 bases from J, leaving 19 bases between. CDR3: CASSITSLRVRDTEAFF. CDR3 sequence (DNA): TGTGCCAGTAGTATAACTTCCCTCAGGGTTAGGGACACTGAAGCTTTCTTT.

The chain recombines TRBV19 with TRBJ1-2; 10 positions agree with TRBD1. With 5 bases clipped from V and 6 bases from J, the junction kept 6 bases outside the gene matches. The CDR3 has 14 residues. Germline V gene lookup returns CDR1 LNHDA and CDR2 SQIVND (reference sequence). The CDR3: CASSLGQGWNGYTF. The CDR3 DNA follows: TGTGCCAGTAGTCTGGGACAGGGGTGGAATGGCTACACCTTC.

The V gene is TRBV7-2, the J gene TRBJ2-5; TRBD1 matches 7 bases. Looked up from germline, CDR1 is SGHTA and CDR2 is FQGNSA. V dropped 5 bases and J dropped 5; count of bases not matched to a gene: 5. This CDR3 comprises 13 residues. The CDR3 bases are TGTGCCAGCAGCCTCGACAGGGCGGAGACCCAGTACTTC. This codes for CASSLDRAETQYF.